Here is one T cell receptor beta chain with its context. The junction departs from the called germline gene at one end, perhaps through a read error. This sample is part of a study of blood T cells in healthy people across ages. Russia was home to the donors, healthy Caucasian individuals aged 6 to 90. Germline V gene data show CDR1 as SQVTM and CDR2 as ANQGSEA. This CDR3 contains 12 residues. Combining a sample-barcoded 5' primer with a J-beta primer mix, a second PCR ran for about 7 to 12 cycles. TCRdb independently ran MiXCR on the 5' RACE reads; one entry per CDR3 protein. The sample shows about 930,000 distinct CDR3 sequences, almost 30% of them seen only once. The same data also went into a second study, on T cells of mothers and their children. In that study: Every microgram of extracted RNA entered cDNA synthesis, around 1.4 ug per 15 ul.

Sequencing input: blood. The chain uses TRBV29-1 and TRBJ2-5, with D tentatively TRBD2 (6 bases). The sequence came from a woman aged 40 to 50 in good health. The CDR3 reads CSVAAGQEPQYF. CDR3 coding DNA: TGCAGCGTTGCGGCGGGGCAAGAGCCCCAGTACTTC.